This TCR beta chain came from a study of T cell responses to AZD1222 COVID-19 vaccine. The CDR3 sequence is 18 residues long. V lost 0 bases, J lost 3 bases, and 10 bases stayed unmatched. The germline gives CDR1 SGHRS, CDR2 YFSETQ. This table comes from immunoSEQ multiplex PCR, and its TCRdb copy is limited to in-frame clones, with some not included. The top ten hold about 1.6% of the sample, which has fewer than 120,000 clones, about 88% seen once. The receptor was derived from an adult in good health. The source was peripheral blood, collected on day 0 of AZD1222 vaccination. This chain uses TRBV5-1 with TRBJ2-2; TRBD1 matches at 8 bases. The CDR3 sequence is CASSLGGPGQGDTGELFF. The CDR3 region has the DNA TGCGCCAGCAGCTTGGGGGGGCCCGGACAGGGTGACACCGGGGAGCTGTTTTTT.